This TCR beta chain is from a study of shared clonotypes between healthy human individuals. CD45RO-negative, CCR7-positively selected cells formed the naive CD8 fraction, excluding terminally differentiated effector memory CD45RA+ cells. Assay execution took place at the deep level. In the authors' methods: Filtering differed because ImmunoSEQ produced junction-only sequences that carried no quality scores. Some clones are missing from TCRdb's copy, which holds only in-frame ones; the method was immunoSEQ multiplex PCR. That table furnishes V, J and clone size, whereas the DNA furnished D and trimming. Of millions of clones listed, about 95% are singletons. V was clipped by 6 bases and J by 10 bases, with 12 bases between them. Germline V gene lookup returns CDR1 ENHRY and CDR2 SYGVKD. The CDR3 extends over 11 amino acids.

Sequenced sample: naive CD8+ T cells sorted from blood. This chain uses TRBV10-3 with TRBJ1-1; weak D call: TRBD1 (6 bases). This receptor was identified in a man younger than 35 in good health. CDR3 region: CAIRGSRGAFF. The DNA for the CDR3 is TGTGCCATCAGGGGGAGCAGGGGAGCTTTCTTT.